This T cell receptor (beta chain) originates from a study of OX40 agonist ivuxolimab in advanced cancers. Across the whole study: Ivuxolimab, an agonist antibody against OX40 (CD134), was given to patients. General study findings and limits: Some of the nonresponding patients also showed low levels of normalized T-cell clonal expansion. Both CD4+ and CD8+ T cell populations in blood had undergone clonal expansion by week 6 at 0.1 to 3.0 mg/kg.

Systemic immunosuppression or a history of autoimmune disease excluded patients. In the case of this clone: Antigen unknown. Additional DNA sequences in this sample encode the identical CDR3.

Libraries were prepared by immunoSEQ multiplex PCR; TCRdb keeps only in-frame clonotypes and omits some of them. The profile shows 20,000 to 30,000 clones, approximately 83% of them singletons. Trimming left V 1 base short and J 5 bases short, with 11 bases between. Germline lookup yields CDR1 LNHDA and CDR2 SQIVND (reference sequence). The length of the CDR3 is 14 residues. The receptor was isolated from an adult with an advanced solid tumor such as melanoma, head and neck, liver or kidney cancer. V gene TRBV19 combines with J gene TRBJ1-2; a possible D gene is TRBD1 (6 bases). Sequencing used CD4+ or CD8+ T cells sorted from blood, obtained in a trial of the OX40 agonist ivuxolimab. CDR3 loop: CASSIGTGRYGYTF. Written as DNA, the CDR3 is TGTGCCAGTAGTATAGGCACAGGGAGGTATGGCTACACCTTC.